These T cell receptor beta chains were read from a single sample in a study of T-cell reconstitution after alpha-beta-depleted transplantation in children. Each CDR3 protein gets one entry after TCRdb re-called the PCR reads with MiXCR. Among tens of thousands of distinct CDR3 sequences, roughly 45% were seen once, and the ten largest hold under 98%. The source was PBMCs, mostly from graft donor cells, collected 360 days after TCRalphabeta/CD19-depleted stem cell transplant. The receptor set was obtained from a male patient aged 10-17 years who had a stem cell transplant for acute lymphoblastic leukemia, so the T cells may come from the graft donor. Both conserved end residues are part of each CDR3. A D gene is named only where the DNA matches it firmly. Only part of the rows carry a size: once, few, many, or a class if the clone is expanded.

V: TRBV15
D: TRBD1
J: TRBJ2-7
size: .
CDR3: CATSREGTGPYEQYF
DNA: TGTGCCACCAGCAGAGAGGGGACAGGTCCCTACGAGCAGTACTTC

V: TRBV6-1
D: TRBD2
J: TRBJ2-3
size: .
CDR3: CASRPVGIAGWGSTDTQYF
DNA: TGTGCCAGCAGGCCCGTTGGGATAGCGGGATGGGGGAGCACAGATACGCAGTATTTT

V: TRBV11-1
D: .
J: TRBJ1-2
size: few
CDR3: CASSLSRRQAAISGYGYTF
DNA: TGTGCCAGCAGCTTATCTAGGCGACAAGCAGCCATAAGTGGCTATGGCTACACCTTC

V: TRBV7-9
D: .
J: TRBJ2-5
size: .
CDR3: CASSLTRVETQYF
DNA: TGTGCCAGCAGCCTCACGAGGGTCGAGACCCAGTACTTC

V: TRBV5-1
D: .
J: TRBJ2-7
size: .
CDR3: CASSWAGKSYEQYF
DNA: TGCGCCAGCAGCTGGGCGGGGAAGTCCTACGAGCAGTACTTC

V: TRBV5-1
D: TRBD1
J: TRBJ2-7
size: few
CDR3: CASSPSPGQGLYEQYF
DNA: TGCGCCAGCAGCCCGTCACCGGGACAGGGGCTCTACGAGCAGTACTTC

V: TRBV6-1
D: .
J: TRBJ1-1
size: .
CDR3: CASNPGYGGGTEAFF
DNA: TGTGCCAGCAATCCGGGTTATGGGGGAGGCACTGAAGCTTTCTTT

V: TRBV3-1
D: .
J: TRBJ1-3
size: .
CDR3: CASSQEGAGNTIYF
DNA: TGTGCCAGCAGCCAAGAGGGTGCTGGAAACACCATATATTTT

V: TRBV4-2
D: .
J: TRBJ1-1
size: .
CDR3: CASSLTNTEAFF
DNA: TGTGCCAGCAGCCTTACTAACACTGAAGCTTTCTTT

V: TRBV20-1
D: TRBD2
J: TRBJ2-7
size: .
CDR3: CSATSGGFSYEQYF
DNA: TGCAGTGCCACTAGCGGGGGGTTCTCCTACGAGCAGTACTTC

V: TRBV20-1
D: .
J: TRBJ1-2
size: .
CDR3: CSASSVTYGYTF
DNA: TGCAGTGCTTCATCAGTCACCTATGGCTACACCTTC

V: TRBV28
D: TRBD1
J: TRBJ2-1
size: once
CDR3: CASSREGQYNEQFF
DNA: TGTGCCAGCAGCCGAGAGGGACAGTACAATGAGCAGTTCTTC

V: TRBV7-9
D: .
J: TRBJ2-1
size: .
CDR3: CASYRDYNEQFF
DNA: TGTGCCAGTTACAGGGATTACAATGAGCAGTTCTTC

V: TRBV6-5
D: TRBD2
J: TRBJ2-7
size: .
CDR3: CASSYIRGAYEQYF
DNA: TGTGCCAGCAGTTACATTCGGGGGGCCTACGAGCAGTACTTC

V: TRBV14
D: .
J: TRBJ2-7
size: few
CDR3: CASSQVTGWVGSYEQYF
DNA: TGTGCCAGCAGCCAAGTTACCGGTTGGGTCGGCTCCTACGAGCAGTACTTC

V: TRBV10-3
D: .
J: TRBJ2-5
size: few
CDR3: CAISNQETQYF
DNA: TGTGCCATCAGTAATCAAGAGACCCAGTACTTC

V: TRBV12-3/TRBV12-4
D: .
J: TRBJ1-2
size: few
CDR3: CASSPHRTPSYGYTF
DNA: TGTGCCAGCAGTCCCCACCGGACACCGAGCTATGGCTACACCTTC

V: TRBV28
D: TRBD1
J: TRBJ2-3
size: .
CDR3: CASSPRTGSSDTQYF
DNA: TGTGCCAGCTCCCCTCGGACAGGTTCTTCAGATACGCAGTATTTT

V: TRBV29-1
D: .
J: TRBJ1-1
size: few
CDR3: CSAGDTPGTEAFF
DNA: TGCAGCGCTGGGGACACCCCAGGGACTGAAGCTTTCTTT

V: TRBV29-1
D: TRBD2
J: TRBJ2-3
size: few
CDR3: CSLKRGLTDTQYF
DNA: TGCAGCCTCAAGCGGGGCCTCACAGATACGCAGTATTTT

V: TRBV20-1
D: TRBD2
J: TRBJ2-7
size: few
CDR3: CSAWGGYEQYF
DNA: TGCAGCGCCTGGGGGGGCTACGAGCAGTACTTC

V: TRBV6-5
D: TRBD2
J: TRBJ2-1
size: .
CDR3: CASSSSGGNEQFF
DNA: TGTGCCAGCAGTTCTAGCGGGGGCAATGAGCAGTTCTTC

V: TRBV27
D: .
J: TRBJ2-3
size: .
CDR3: CASSLSTLTDTQYF
DNA: TGTGCCAGCAGTTTATCCACTCTCACAGATACGCAGTATTTT

V: TRBV18
D: .
J: TRBJ2-1
size: .
CDR3: CASSPEGSYNEQFF
DNA: TGTGCCAGCTCACCGGAGGGGTCCTACAATGAGCAGTTCTTC

V: TRBV4-3
D: TRBD2
J: TRBJ2-1
size: once
CDR3: CASSQDRTLAGLSSYNEQFF
DNA: TGCGCCAGCAGCCAAGATAGAACGCTAGCGGGGCTCAGCTCCTACAATGAGCAGTTCTTC

V: TRBV5-1
D: .
J: TRBJ1-1
size: few
CDR3: CASRIQGNTEAFF
DNA: TGCGCCAGCAGGATACAGGGGAACACTGAAGCTTTCTTT

V: TRBV11-2
D: TRBD1
J: TRBJ1-4
size: .
CDR3: CASSPWTGNYEKLFF
DNA: TGTGCCAGCAGCCCTTGGACAGGGAACTACGAAAAACTGTTTTTT

V: TRBV27
D: .
J: TRBJ2-6
size: .
CDR3: CASISGANVLTF
DNA: TGTGCCAGCATCTCTGGGGCCAACGTCCTGACTTTC

V: TRBV7-9
D: TRBD1
J: TRBJ2-7
size: few
CDR3: CASSLGWDRANYEQYF
DNA: TGTGCCAGCAGCTTAGGCTGGGACAGGGCAAACTACGAGCAGTACTTC

V: TRBV13
D: .
J: TRBJ2-1
size: .
CDR3: CASSPPGGWNFGEQFF
DNA: TGTGCCAGCAGCCCCCCCGGGGGATGGAATTTCGGTGAGCAGTTCTTC

V: TRBV5-1
D: TRBD1
J: TRBJ2-1
size: .
CDR3: CASKTTGDEQFF
DNA: TGCGCCAGCAAAACGACAGGGGATGAGCAGTTCTTC

V: TRBV9
D: .
J: TRBJ2-2
size: .
CDR3: CASSVEGRNTGELFF
DNA: TGTGCCAGCAGCGTAGAAGGCCGAAACACCGGGGAGCTGTTTTTT

V: TRBV10-2
D: TRBD2
J: TRBJ2-1
size: .
CDR3: CASSSTSGYFKGSEQFF
DNA: TGCGCCAGCAGTTCGACTAGCGGGTATTTCAAGGGGAGTGAGCAGTTCTTC